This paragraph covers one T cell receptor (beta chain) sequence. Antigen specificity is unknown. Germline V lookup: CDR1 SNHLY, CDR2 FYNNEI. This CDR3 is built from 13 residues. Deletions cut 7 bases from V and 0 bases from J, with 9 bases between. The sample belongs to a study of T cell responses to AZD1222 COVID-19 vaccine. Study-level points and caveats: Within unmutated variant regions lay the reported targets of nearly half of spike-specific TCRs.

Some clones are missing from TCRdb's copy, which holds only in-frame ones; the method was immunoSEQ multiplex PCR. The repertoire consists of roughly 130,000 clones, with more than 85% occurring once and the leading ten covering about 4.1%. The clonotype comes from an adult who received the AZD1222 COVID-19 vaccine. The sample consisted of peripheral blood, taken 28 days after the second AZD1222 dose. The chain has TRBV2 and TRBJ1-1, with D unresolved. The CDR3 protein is CASNPDLNTEAFF. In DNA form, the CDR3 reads TGTGCCAGCAACCCAGACCTGAACACTGAAGCTTTCTTT.